The rows below give T cell receptor beta chains drawn from one sample of a study of blood T cell repertoires in COVID-19. Sequenced by immunoSEQ multiplex PCR; TCRdb stores in-frame clones only, minus some. Counted here are 100,000 to 120,000 clones, approximately 82% occurring once; the ten biggest clones make up roughly 3.8%. The sample taken for sequencing was peripheral blood. The receptors stem from a woman of 80 years or more with acute or convalescent COVID-19. CDR3s include the opening cysteine and the closing phenylalanine or tryptophan. Each record gives: D gene, V gene, clone size, J gene, CDR3 DNA, CDR3 protein. A D gene is named only where the DNA matches it firmly. Part of the rows lack a size; the others show once, few, many or a class for expanded clones.

NA	TRBV29-1	NA	TRBJ1-4	TGCAGCGTGGGGAGGGATGAAAAACTGTTTTTT	CSVGRDEKLFF
TRBD2	TRBV25-1	few	TRBJ2-7	TGTGCCAGCAGTCTAGCGGGAGCTCACGAGCAGTACTTC	CASSLAGAHEQYF
NA	TRBV7-9	NA	TRBJ1-4	TGTGCCAGCAGCTTATATAACAGAGGGGAAAAACTGTTTTTT	CASSLYNRGEKLFF
TRBD1	TRBV2	NA	TRBJ1-2	TGTGCCAGCAGTGAACAGGGGGCTGTCTATGGCTACACCTTC	CASSEQGAVYGYTF
NA	TRBV18	NA	TRBJ2-7	TGTGCCAGCTCACCAATAAGTGGGAGTGACGAGCAGTACTTC	CASSPISGSDEQYF
NA	TRBV5-4	NA	TRBJ2-7	TGTGCCAGCAGCTTGGGGGCTCGGGGATCCTACGAGCAGTACTTC	CASSLGARGSYEQYF
NA	TRBV10-3	NA	TRBJ1-2	TGTGCCATCACCACACCCTCGACAGGATCTCATGGCTACACCTTC	CAITTPSTGSHGYTF
TRBD2	TRBV30	NA	TRBJ2-5	TGTGCCTGGTCGGCTAGCGGGAGTTTTGGAGAGACCCAGTACTTC	CAWSASGSFGETQYF
NA	TRBV2	NA	TRBJ1-6	TGTGCCAGCTTCCCGCGGGGAGGGGGGAGGTCACCCCTCCACTTT	CASFPRGGGRSPLHF
TRBD1	TRBV7-2	NA	TRBJ1-6	TGTGCCAGCAGCTCGGACAGGGAGTTTTGGTCACCCCTCCACTTT	CASSSDREFWSPLHF
NA	TRBV6-5	NA	TRBJ2-3	TGTGCCAGCAGTTACTCGGCTGATACAGATACGCAGTATTTT	CASSYSADTDTQYF
NA	TRBV7-2	few	TRBJ1-2	TGTGCCAGCAGCTTAGTACCTGTTGGGGCAGCCGCTAACTATGGCTACACCTTC	CASSLVPVGAAANYGYTF
NA	TRBV7-8	NA	TRBJ1-4	TGTGCATGCGGGACCGCAAAAGAAAAACTGTTTTTT	CACGTAKEKLFF
NA	TRBV6-5	NA	TRBJ2-5	TGTGCCAGCACCGCCGGGGAGACCCAGTACTTC	CASTAGETQYF
TRBD2	TRBV30	NA	TRBJ2-7	TGTGCCTGGAGTCAACGACTAGCGGGGAAGTACGAGCAGTACTTC	CAWSQRLAGKYEQYF
NA	TRBV30	NA	TRBJ1-4	TGTGCCTGGAGTAGTTTAGAGGGTTTAGGGGAAAAACTGTTTTTT	CAWSSLEGLGEKLFF
TRBD1	TRBV18	NA	TRBJ2-4	TGTGCCAGCTCACCACTCAGGGGACAGGGAAGAAACATTCAGTACTTC	CASSPLRGQGRNIQYF
NA	TRBV6-5	NA	TRBJ2-1	TGTGCCAGCAGTTATCGAATTCGGTACAATGAGCAGTTCTTC	CASSYRIRYNEQFF
NA	TRBV28	NA	TRBJ1-2	TGTGCCAGCAGTTTCCCCGCCTGGTCAGGGGACTATGGCTACACCTTC	CASSFPAWSGDYGYTF
TRBD1	TRBV27	NA	TRBJ2-1	TGTGCCAGCACCCCGAGGGTGAACAGGGGGGCCGGTGAGCAGTTCTTC	CASTPRVNRGAGEQFF
TRBD1	TRBV27	NA	TRBJ2-1	TGTGCCAGCAGTACGAGGGACAGGGTCAATGAGCAGTTCTTC	CASSTRDRVNEQFF
TRBD2	TRBV9	NA	TRBJ2-3	TGTGCCAGCAGCGTAGAGGGACTACAGAGCACAGATACGCAGTATTTT	CASSVEGLQSTDTQYF
TRBD1	TRBV28	NA	TRBJ1-2	TGTGCCAGCAGAATGAGGGGAGCCGGGACAGGGGCTTATGGCTACACCTTC	CASRMRGAGTGAYGYTF
TRBD1	TRBV5-1	NA	TRBJ1-5	TGCGCCAGCAGCACCGGGACAGGGGTCGGGTCGGAGCCCCAGCATTTT	CASSTGTGVGSEPQHF
NA	TRBV11-3	few	TRBJ1-1	TGTGCCAGCAGCTCGATGACAGGATCCGGTGAAGCTTTCTTT	CASSSMTGSGEAFF
NA	TRBV10-3	NA	TRBJ1-2	TGTGCCATCGCCGGTGATCTTAACTATGGCTACACCTTC	CAIAGDLNYGYTF
TRBD2	TRBV6-1	NA	TRBJ2-1	TGTGCCAGCAGTGAGGGAATAGCGGGGTACAATGAGCAGTTCTTC	CASSEGIAGYNEQFF
TRBD2	TRBV5-5	few	TRBJ2-7	TGTGCCAGCAGCTTTGTGCCGGGGGGGAGGTACGAGCAGTACTTC	CASSFVPGGRYEQYF
NA	TRBV6-1	NA	TRBJ1-5	TGTGCCAGCAGTGAAATGGTGGCTAATCAGCCCCAGCATTTT	CASSEMVANQPQHF
NA	TRBV28	few	TRBJ1-5	TGTGCCAGCAGTTTGTTTGCAGGGGGCAATCAGCCCCAGCATTTT	CASSLFAGGNQPQHF